This TCR beta chain was documented in a study of blood T cell repertoires in COVID-19. Study-wide context: From T cells, B-cell-depleted T cells, or PBMCs came the material, which was cDNA or gDNA.

Germline CDR1 reads KGHDR; CDR2 reads SFDVKD. The J segment lost 4 bases and the V segment lost 4 bases, leaving 11 bases of the junction unmatched. The CDR3 spans 16 residues. Two negative PCRs, clearance, or symptom resolution characterized the recovered Cohort 3 donors. Profiled with immunoSEQ multiplex PCR; TCRdb holds only in-frame clones, not every one. The table shows approximately 200,000 clones, with around 85% occurring only once. This clone was seen only once. The receptor's source is a woman in her 30s who had recovered from COVID-19. The sequenced sample consisted of PBMCs or T cells enriched from blood (not recorded which). The chain couples TRBV24-1 to TRBJ1-2; 7 bases fit TRBD1. The CDR3 here is CATSDTAGRGIYGYTF. Here the CDR3 DNA reads TGTGCCACCAGTGACACCGCGGGCAGGGGGATCTATGGCTACACCTTC.